This T cell receptor beta chain comes out of a study of regulatory dendritic cells for organ transplantation. There are 13 residues in the CDR3. Trimming removed 2 bases at V and 5 bases at J, with 6 bases between. The germline gives CDR1 SEHNR, CDR2 FQNEAQ (reference sequence). This clone has a handful of counts. Produced via immunoSEQ multiplex PCR; TCRdb's table is partial and in-frame only. The data show about 30,000 clones, nearly 80% seen once. Memory T cells were CD45RO+, naive were CD45RA+, sorted by FACS. J is TRBJ2-2 and V is TRBV7-9; no clear D. The sample comprised memory CD4+ T cells from blood. Specified subset: CD45RO+ memory T cells. This clonotype originated in a human donor in good health. CDR3 coding DNA: TGTGCCAGCAGCTTATTTAGTACCGGGGAGCTGTTTTTT. Translating gives CASSLFSTGELFF.